What follows is one T cell receptor beta chain and its context. V lost 1 base and J 4 bases, leaving 8 bases between the germline ends. Germline V gene lookup returns CDR1 SGHRS and CDR2 YFSETQ. The CDR3 loop spans 13 amino acids. This sample was included in a study of blood T cell repertoires in COVID-19. Overall study: The origin of the acute and convalescent COVID-19 samples was the United States, Italy and Spain. Sources were T cells, B-cell-depleted T cells, or PBMCs; the material itself was cDNA or gDNA.

The data were produced by immunoSEQ multiplex PCR, yet TCRdb's version contains in-frame clones alone and is incomplete. The sample has about 400,000 clones, approximately 88% seen once. The origin of this receptor is a middle-aged man with acute or convalescent COVID-19. Sequencing was performed on peripheral blood. V is TRBV5-1 and J is TRBJ1-1; no reliable D call. This CDR3 is CASSLPEATEAFF. The CDR3 bases are TGCGCCAGCAGCTTGCCAGAGGCCACTGAAGCTTTCTTT.